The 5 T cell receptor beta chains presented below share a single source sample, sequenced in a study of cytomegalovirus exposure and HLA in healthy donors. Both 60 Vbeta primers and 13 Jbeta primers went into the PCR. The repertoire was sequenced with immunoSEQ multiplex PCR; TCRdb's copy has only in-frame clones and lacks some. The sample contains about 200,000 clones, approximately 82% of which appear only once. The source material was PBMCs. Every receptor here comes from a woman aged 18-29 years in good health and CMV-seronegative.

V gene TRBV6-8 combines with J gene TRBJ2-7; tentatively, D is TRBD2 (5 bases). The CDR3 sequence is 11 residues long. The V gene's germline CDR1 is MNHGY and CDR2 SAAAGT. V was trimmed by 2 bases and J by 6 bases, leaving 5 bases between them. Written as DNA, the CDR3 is TGTGCCAGCAGTTACGCGGGCGAGCAGTACGTC. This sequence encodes CASSYAGEQYV.

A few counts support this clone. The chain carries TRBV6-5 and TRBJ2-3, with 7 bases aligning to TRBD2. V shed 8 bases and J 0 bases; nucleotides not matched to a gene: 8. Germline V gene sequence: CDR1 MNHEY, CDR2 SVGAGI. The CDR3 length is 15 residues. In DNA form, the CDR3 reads TGTGCCAGCGGAAGACTAGCTTCTAGCACAGATACGCAGTATTTT. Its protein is CASGRLASSTDTQYF.

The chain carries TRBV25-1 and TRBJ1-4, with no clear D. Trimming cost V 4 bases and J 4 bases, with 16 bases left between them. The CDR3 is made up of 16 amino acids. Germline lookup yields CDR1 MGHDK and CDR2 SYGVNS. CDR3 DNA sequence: TGTGCCAGCAGTGCCCCCGCGGCGGCCTATAATGAAAAACTGTTTTTT. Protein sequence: CASSAPAAAYNEKLFF.

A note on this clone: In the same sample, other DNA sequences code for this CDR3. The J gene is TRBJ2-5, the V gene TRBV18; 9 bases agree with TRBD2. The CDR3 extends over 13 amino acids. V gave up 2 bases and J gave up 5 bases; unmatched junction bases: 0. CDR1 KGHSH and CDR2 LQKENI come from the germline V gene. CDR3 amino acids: CASSPSGGETQYF. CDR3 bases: TGTGCCAGCTCACCAAGCGGGGGGGAGACCCAGTACTTC.

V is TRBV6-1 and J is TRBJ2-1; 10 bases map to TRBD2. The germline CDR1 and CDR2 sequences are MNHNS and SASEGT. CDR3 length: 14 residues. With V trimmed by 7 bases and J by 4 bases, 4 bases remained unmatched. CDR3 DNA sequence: TGTGCCAGCACCGGACTAGCGGCTTACAATGAGCAGTTCTTC. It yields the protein CASTGLAAYNEQFF.